These 21 T cell receptor beta chains were all obtained from the same sample, sequenced in a study of breast tumors, draining lymph nodes, adjacent tissues. One entry per CDR3 protein, called by TCRdb with MiXCR from the multiplex PCR reads. This table has 85,000 to 120,000 distinct CDR3 sequences, less than 40% appearing once. The lymph nodes were axillary draining lymph nodes from breast cancer patients. Sequenced: axillary lymph node tissue. Receptors originate from a female donor with breast cancer. Some clones in this sample may be carry-over from other donors' samples.

This clonotype was seen ten or more times. This chain links TRBV6-1 with TRBJ1-6; D perhaps matches TRBD1 (6 bases). V shed 3 bases and J shed 9 bases, with 15 bases lying between them. The CDR3 sequence is 15 residues long. Per the germline V gene, CDR1 is MNHNS and CDR2 is SASEGT. The CDR3 region is CASSDRTGRLSPLHF. The CDR3 nucleotides are TGTGCCAGCAGTGATCGAACAGGGCGGCTTTCACCCCTCCACTTT.

In its sample, this clonotype was seen a few times. The chain uses TRBV6-5 and TRBJ1-5; D unclear. V was trimmed by 5 bases and J by 3 bases, leaving 14 bases between them. This CDR3 contains 15 residues. Germline V gene data show CDR1 as MNHEY and CDR2 as SVGAGI. The CDR3 reads CASSPGHGVNQPQHF. The DNA for the CDR3 is TGTGCCAGCAGTCCCGGGCACGGAGTCAATCAGCCCCAGCATTTT.

This clonotype was picked up a small number of times. A much larger clone lies a single base off, so this may be a read error. The conserved closing phenylalanine or tryptophan is absent in this CDR3, likely reflecting a read error. CDR3 loop: CASSVELANEQFS. The CDR3 nucleotides are TGTGCCAGCAGCGTAGAACTTGCAAATGAGCAGTTCTCC. The chain couples TRBV9 to TRBJ2-1; unclear D gene. CDR1 SGDLS and CDR2 YYNGEE come from the germline V gene. Trimming stripped 0 bases from V and 7 bases from J, with 8 bases between. This CDR3 has 13 amino acids.

Concerning this clonotype: One base away lies a much larger clone, so this may be a sequencing read error. The J gene is TRBJ2-5, the V gene TRBV20-1; TRBD2 might be the D (5 bases). Germline V gene data show CDR1 as DFQATT and CDR2 as SNEGSKA (reference sequence). Trimming took off 6 bases at V and 4 bases at J, with 21 bases between the two ends. This CDR3 has 15 amino acids. CDR3 bases: TGCAGTGCCGCCCCCTTGCGGAGGTACCCAGAGACCCAGTACTTC. Its protein is CSAAPLRRYPETQYF.

Ten or more counts support this clonotype. The chain couples TRBV9 to TRBJ2-7, with 7 bases matching TRBD2. Losses at the gene ends were 2 bases for V and 1 base for J; bases not matched to a gene: 6. Germline assignment: CDR1 SGDLS and CDR2 YYNGEE. The CDR3 is 15 amino acids. For the CDR3, the DNA is TGTGCCAGCAGCGTTCGTCCTAGCGGTTCCTACGAGCAGTACTTC. Amino acids: CASSVRPSGSYEQYF.

This clonotype was recorded many times. The chain is built from TRBV11-2 and TRBJ1-6; tentatively, D is TRBD1 (5 bases). V shed 3 bases and J shed 3 bases, with 6 bases lying between them. Germline values: CDR1 SGHAT, CDR2 FQNNGV. This CDR3 has 14 residues. The CDR3 region is CASSFDSYNSPLHF. CDR3 coding DNA: TGTGCCAGCAGCTTCGACAGCTATAATTCACCCCTCCACTTT.

This clonotype has a count of ten or more. V is TRBV6-2 or TRBV6-3 and J is TRBJ1-2; D not resolved. The V end lost 3 bases, the J end lost 2 bases, and 10 bases lay between the germline ends. CDR1 is MNHEY and CDR2 is SVGEGT in the germline V gene. The CDR3 contains 14 residues. The CDR3 region is CASSYGRENYGYTF. As DNA, the CDR3 is TGTGCCAGCAGTTATGGGAGGGAAAACTATGGCTACACCTTC.

This clonotype was recorded many times. The J gene is TRBJ2-5, the V gene TRBV12-5; D is perhaps TRBD1 (6 bases). Germline V CDR1 and CDR2: LGHNT, FRNRAP. The germline V and J ends were trimmed by 0 bases and 5 bases, with 7 bases remaining between them. The CDR3 consists of 13 residues. CDR3 sequence: CASGLVQGETQYF. The DNA of the CDR3 is TGTGCTAGTGGTTTGGTACAGGGTGAGACCCAGTACTTC.

This clonotype occurred a few times. The gene calls are TRBV20-1 and TRBJ2-4; D is unresolved. V lost 5 bases, J lost 0 bases, and 8 bases lay in between. The CDR3 is 13 residues long. Germline lookup yields CDR1 DFQATT and CDR2 SNEGSKA (reference sequence). The CDR3 DNA reads as TGCAGTGCTCTACCCCTAGCCAAAAACATTCAGTACTTC. Residues: CSALPLAKNIQYF.

V usage is TRBV6-6 and J usage is TRBJ2-5; 8 positions match TRBD2. V lost 5 bases and J lost 5; bases outside the gene matches: 10. CDR1 and CDR2 (germline): MNHNY, SVGAGI (reference sequence). The CDR3 contains 15 residues. DNA for the CDR3: TGTGCCAGCAGTCAGCGGGGGACTGTGTACGAGACCCAGTACTTC. Encoded protein: CASSQRGTVYETQYF.

This clonotype appeared many times. The V call is TRBV20-1, the J call TRBJ2-3, with TRBD2 matching 11 bases. V lost 3 bases to trimming and J lost 2 bases; unmatched junction nucleotides: 10. The CDR3 runs 17 residues. Germline V gene data show CDR1 as DFQATT and CDR2 as SNEGSKA (reference sequence). CDR3 nucleotides: TGCAGTGCTAGCGCGCGTAGCGGGGGGGCGATCACAGATACGCAGTATTTT. Its translation is CSASARSGGAITDTQYF.

DNA of the CDR3: TGCAGTGCCGACTGGGGCACTGAAGCTTTCTTT. Translated: CSADWGTEAFF. The rearrangement links TRBV20-1 to TRBJ1-1; D not certain. The CDR3 totals 11 residues. V dropped 6 bases and J dropped 4 bases, with 9 bases sitting between them. Germline lookup yields CDR1 DFQATT and CDR2 SNEGSKA (reference sequence).

This clonotype was observed at least ten times. This sequence may be a read error, since a much larger clone differs from it by one base. This sequence joins TRBV20-1 and TRBJ2-7; TRBD1 might be the D (6 bases). Trimming stripped 0 bases from V and 1 base from J, with 13 bases between. The germline V gene has CDR1 DFQATT and CDR2 SNEGSKA (reference sequence). The CDR3 extends over 15 amino acids. CDR3 sequence (DNA): TGCAGTGCTAGAGATCCCAGGACAGATTCCTACGAGCAGTACTTC. Its translation: CSARDPRTDSYEQYF.

This clonotype was seen ten or more times. Given a much more abundant clone one base away, this may be a read error. The rearrangement uses TRBV5-1 and TRBJ2-7; 7 positions match TRBD1. The germline gives CDR1 SGHRS, CDR2 YFSETQ. The CDR3 runs to 12 residues. The DNA for the CDR3 is TGCGCCAGCAGCCAGGGGGTGGACGAGCACTACTTC. This encodes CASSQGVDEHYF.

In this sample, this clonotype turned up many times. The DNA of the CDR3 is TGTGCCAGTAGTCGGACTAGCGGCGCCTACGAGCAGTACTTC. Amino acid sequence: CASSRTSGAYEQYF. The genes are TRBV19 and TRBJ2-7; 10 bases fit TRBD2. The CDR3 has 14 residues. Germline V CDR1 and CDR2: LNHDA, SQIVND (reference sequence). Unmatched junction bases numbered 3, after V lost 5 bases and J lost 2 bases.

As for this clonotype: A much larger clone differs from this one at a single base, so this may be a read error. The J gene is TRBJ1-4, the V gene TRBV6-6; D is uncertain. Trimming removed 5 bases from V and 6 bases from J, with 22 bases in between. The CDR3 loop spans 17 amino acids. Germline V gene sequence: CDR1 MNHNY, CDR2 SVGAGI (reference sequence). CDR3 residues: CASSHTLPQGPDEKLFF. The CDR3 DNA sequence: TGTGCCAGCAGTCACACCCTCCCCCAAGGGCCGGATGAAAAACTGTTTTTT.

This clonotype was seen a few times. The chain joins TRBV25-1 to TRBJ2-2; 14 nucleotides agree with TRBD2. The CDR3 runs 20 residues. V shed 6 bases, J shed 5 bases, and the junction held 17 bases outside the gene matches. Germline values: CDR1 MGHDK, CDR2 SYGVNS. Here the CDR3 reads CASRLTPGTSGSSSTGELFF. In DNA, the CDR3 is TGTGCCAGCAGACTAACCCCGGGGACTAGCGGGAGCTCGAGTACCGGGGAGCTGTTTTTT.

This clonotype was detected many times. The CDR3 DNA reads as TGTGCCAGCAGCCTTCTTAGCGGGAGGTCTTACAATGAGCAGTTCTTC. Translating gives CASSLLSGRSYNEQFF. J is TRBJ2-1 and V is TRBV5-5, with 10 nucleotides matching TRBD2. Germline CDR1 and CDR2: SGHKS and YYEKEE (reference sequence). The CDR3 consists of 16 residues. V shed 4 bases and J 4 bases; nucleotides not matched to a gene: 8. Combining the CDR3 with reference TRBV5-5 and TRBJ2-1 gives the whole variable domain DAGVTQSPTHLIKTRGQQVTLRCSPISGHKSVSWYQQVLGQGPQFIFQYYEKEERGRGNFPDRFSARQFPNYSSELNVNALLLGDSALYLCASSLLSGRSYNEQFFGPGTRLTVL.

This clonotype has a count of ten or more. A much larger clone sits a single nucleotide away, making a read error possible. The gene calls are TRBV4-3 and TRBJ2-5, with unresolved D. Germline V CDR1 and CDR2: LGHNA, YSLEER. V was trimmed by 10 bases and J by 1 base, leaving 19 bases between them. The length of the CDR3 is 15 residues. The CDR3 loop reads CATDQWEQPQETQYF. The CDR3 bases are TGCGCCACCGACCAGTGGGAACAGCCCCAAGAGACCCAGTACTTC.

This clonotype was seen only once. The rearrangement uses TRBV2 and TRBJ2-1; 9 bases line up with TRBD2. This CDR3 has 15 residues. Looked up from germline, CDR1 is SNHLY and CDR2 is FYNNEI. V gave up 6 bases and J gave up 0 bases; unmatched junction bases: 3. The CDR3 loop is CASSTSGPSYNEQFF. CDR3 DNA sequence: TGTGCCAGCAGCACTAGCGGGCCCTCCTACAATGAGCAGTTCTTC.

This clonotype was seen repeatedly, ten times or more. The gene calls are TRBV5-1 and TRBJ2-1; 7 bases are a match to TRBD1. Germline V gene sequence: CDR1 SGHRS, CDR2 YFSETQ. The CDR3 has 16 residues. V was pared by 0 bases and J by 2 bases, with 5 bases of the junction left unmatched. The CDR3 DNA is TGCGCCAGCAGCTTGGTACAGGGGATCACCTACAATGAGCAGTTCTTC. It encodes CASSLVQGITYNEQFF.